This entry is about one T cell receptor beta chain. As yet, its antigen is unknown. It may be a read error: a sequence one base away is much more abundant. The data originate from a study of breast tumors, draining lymph nodes, adjacent tissues. Axillary draining lymph nodes of breast cancer patients supplied the node samples. General observations from the study: Tumors had less TCR diversity than lymph nodes, more than nontumor tissue. That most tumor T cells come from lymph nodes remained unproven.

From the multiplex PCR reads, TCRdb called clonotypes with MiXCR, one entry per CDR3 protein. The data contain about 230,000 distinct CDR3 sequences, roughly 32% of them singletons. This CDR3 spans 15 amino acids. V was shortened by 4 bases and J by 4 bases, with 14 bases between the two germline ends. Germline V lookup: CDR1 MNHNS, CDR2 SASEGT. The TCR originated in a female donor with breast cancer. Some clones in this sample may be carry-over from other donors' samples. The V and J genes are TRBV6-1 and TRBJ2-1, with D possibly TRBD2 on 5 matching bases. Material for sequencing was axillary lymph node tissue. The CDR3 loop is CASSGSRRNYNEQFF. DNA for the CDR3: TGTGCCAGCAGTGGAAGCAGGAGGAATTACAATGAGCAGTTCTTC.